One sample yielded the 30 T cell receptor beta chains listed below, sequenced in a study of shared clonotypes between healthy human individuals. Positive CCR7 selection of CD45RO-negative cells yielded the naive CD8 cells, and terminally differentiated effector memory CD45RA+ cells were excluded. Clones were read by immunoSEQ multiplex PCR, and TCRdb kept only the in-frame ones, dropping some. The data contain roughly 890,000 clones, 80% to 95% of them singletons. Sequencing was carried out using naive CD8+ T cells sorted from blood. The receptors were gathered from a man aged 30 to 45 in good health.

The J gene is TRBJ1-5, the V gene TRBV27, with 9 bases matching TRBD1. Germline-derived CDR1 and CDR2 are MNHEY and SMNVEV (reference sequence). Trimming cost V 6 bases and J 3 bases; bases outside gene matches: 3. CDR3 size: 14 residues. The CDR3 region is CASRTGGFNQPQHF. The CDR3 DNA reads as TGTGCCAGCAGAACAGGGGGCTTCAATCAGCCCCAGCATTTT.

The CDR3 loop is CASSWAGNQPQHF. The CDR3 DNA sequence: TGTGCCAGTAGTTGGGCAGGGAATCAGCCCCAGCATTTT. The genes are TRBV19 and TRBJ1-5; the D gene is possibly TRBD1 (5 bases). The CDR3 spans 13 residues. Germline loops: CDR1 LNHDA, CDR2 SQIVND (reference sequence). V shed 5 bases and J shed 4 bases, with 9 bases lying between them.

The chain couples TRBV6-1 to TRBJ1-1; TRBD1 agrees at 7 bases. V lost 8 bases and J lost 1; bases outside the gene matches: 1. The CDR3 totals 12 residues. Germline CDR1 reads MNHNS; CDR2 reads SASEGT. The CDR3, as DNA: TGTGCCAGCGGGACAGAGAACACTGAAGCTTTCTTT. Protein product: CASGTENTEAFF.

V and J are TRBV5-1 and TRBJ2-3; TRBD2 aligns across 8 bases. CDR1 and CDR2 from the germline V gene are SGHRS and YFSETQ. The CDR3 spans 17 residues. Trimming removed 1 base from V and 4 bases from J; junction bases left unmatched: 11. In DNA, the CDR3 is TGCGCCAGCAGCTTGAGAGATTCCGGGACTAGTTCAGATACGCAGTATTTT. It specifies CASSLRDSGTSSDTQYF.

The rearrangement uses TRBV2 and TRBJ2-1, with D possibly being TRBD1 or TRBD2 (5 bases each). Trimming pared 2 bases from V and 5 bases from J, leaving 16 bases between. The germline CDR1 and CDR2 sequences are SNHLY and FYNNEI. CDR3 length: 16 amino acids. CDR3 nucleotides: TGTGCCAGCAGTGAATGGGGCACCGGGGCGGACAATGAGCAGTTCTTC. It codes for CASSEWGTGADNEQFF.

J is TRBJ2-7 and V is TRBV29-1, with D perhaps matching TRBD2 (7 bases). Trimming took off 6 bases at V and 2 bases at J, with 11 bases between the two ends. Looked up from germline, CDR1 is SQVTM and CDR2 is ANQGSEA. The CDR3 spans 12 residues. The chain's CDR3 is CSVGAGAYEQYF. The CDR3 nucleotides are TGCAGCGTGGGGGCGGGAGCCTACGAGCAGTACTTC.

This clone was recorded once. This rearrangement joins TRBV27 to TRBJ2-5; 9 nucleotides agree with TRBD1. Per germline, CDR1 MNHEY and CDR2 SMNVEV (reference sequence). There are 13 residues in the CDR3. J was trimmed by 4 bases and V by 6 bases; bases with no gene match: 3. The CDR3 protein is CASSLDRGETQYF. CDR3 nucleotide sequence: TGTGCCAGCAGCCTGGACAGGGGAGAGACCCAGTACTTC.

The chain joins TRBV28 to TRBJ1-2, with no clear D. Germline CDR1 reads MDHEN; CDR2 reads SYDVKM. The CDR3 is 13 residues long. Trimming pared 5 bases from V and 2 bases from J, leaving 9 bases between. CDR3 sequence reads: CASSPSYNYGYTF. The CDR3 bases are TGTGCCAGCAGTCCGAGTTACAACTATGGCTACACCTTC.

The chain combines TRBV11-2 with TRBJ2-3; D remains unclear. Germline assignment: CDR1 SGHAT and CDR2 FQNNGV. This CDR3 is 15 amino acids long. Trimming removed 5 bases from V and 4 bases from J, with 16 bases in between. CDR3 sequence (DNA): TGTGCCAGCAGCCACCCGGCCTTAAATTCAGATACGCAGTATTTT. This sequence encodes CASSHPALNSDTQYF. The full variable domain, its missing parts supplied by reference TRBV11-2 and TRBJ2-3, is EAGVAQSPRYKIIEKRQSVAFWCNPISGHATLYWYQQILGQGPKLLIQFQNNGVVDDSQLPKDRFSAERLKGVDSTLKIQPAKLEDSAVYLCASSHPALNSDTQYFGPGTRLTVL.

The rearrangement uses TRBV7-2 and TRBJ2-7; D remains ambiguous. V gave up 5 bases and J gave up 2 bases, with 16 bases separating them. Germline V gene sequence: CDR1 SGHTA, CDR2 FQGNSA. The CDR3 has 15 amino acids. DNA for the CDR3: TGTGCCAGCAGCCAAACCGGACCGGCAACCTACGAGCAGTACTTC. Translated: CASSQTGPATYEQYF.

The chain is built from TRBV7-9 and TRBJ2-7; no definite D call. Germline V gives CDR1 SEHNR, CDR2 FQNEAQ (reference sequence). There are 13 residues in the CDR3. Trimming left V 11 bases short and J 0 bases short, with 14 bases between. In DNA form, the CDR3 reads TGTGCCTCCGATCCGGGCCCCTCCTACGAGCAGTACTTC. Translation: CASDPGPSYEQYF. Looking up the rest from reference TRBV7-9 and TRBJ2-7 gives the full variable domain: DTGVSQNPRHKITKRGQNVTFRCDPISEHNRLYWYRQTLGQGPEFLTYFQNEAQLEKSRLLSDRFSAERPKGSFSTLEIQRTEQGDSAMYLCASDPGPSYEQYFGPGTRLTVT.

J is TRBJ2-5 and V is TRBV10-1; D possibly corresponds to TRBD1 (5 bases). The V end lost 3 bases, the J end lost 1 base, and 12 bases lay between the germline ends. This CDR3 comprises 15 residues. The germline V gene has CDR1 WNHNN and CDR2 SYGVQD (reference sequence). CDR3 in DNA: TGCGCCAGCAGTGAAGGGGATAGCAGCCAAGAGACCCAGTACTTC. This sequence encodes CASSEGDSSQETQYF.

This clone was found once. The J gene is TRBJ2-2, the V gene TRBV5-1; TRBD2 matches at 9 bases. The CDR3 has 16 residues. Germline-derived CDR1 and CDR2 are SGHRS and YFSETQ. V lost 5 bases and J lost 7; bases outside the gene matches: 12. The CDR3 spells CASSTTSGLRVGELFF. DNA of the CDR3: TGCGCCAGCAGTACTACTAGCGGGCTCAGGGTCGGGGAGCTGTTTTTT.

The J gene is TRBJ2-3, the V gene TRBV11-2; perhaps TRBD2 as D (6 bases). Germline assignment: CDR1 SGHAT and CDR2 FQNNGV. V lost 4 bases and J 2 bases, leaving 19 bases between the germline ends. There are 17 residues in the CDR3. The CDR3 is CASSWGSSDYATDTQYF. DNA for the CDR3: TGTGCCAGCAGCTGGGGATCTAGCGACTACGCCACAGATACGCAGTATTTT.

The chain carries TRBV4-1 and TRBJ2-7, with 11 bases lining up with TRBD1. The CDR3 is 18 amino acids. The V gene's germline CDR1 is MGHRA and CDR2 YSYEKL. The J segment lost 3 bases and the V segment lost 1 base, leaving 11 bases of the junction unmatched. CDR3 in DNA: TGCGCCAGCAGCCAAGGGGGACAGGGGGTATTGTCGGTCTACGAGCAGTACTTC. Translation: CASSQGGQGVLSVYEQYF.

CDR3 nucleotide sequence: TGTGCCAGCAGCTGGGAGTTAGCCGCCTACGAGCAGTACTTC. Translated: CASSWELAAYEQYF. The V and J genes are TRBV7-9 and TRBJ2-7; D is possibly TRBD2 (5 bases). The germline gives CDR1 SEHNR, CDR2 FQNEAQ (reference sequence). V lost 4 bases, J lost 2 bases, and 12 bases lay in between. The CDR3 is 14 residues long.

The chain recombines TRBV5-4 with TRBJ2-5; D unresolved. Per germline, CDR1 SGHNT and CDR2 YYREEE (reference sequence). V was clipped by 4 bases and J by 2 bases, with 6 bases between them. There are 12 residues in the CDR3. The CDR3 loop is CASSQFQETQYF. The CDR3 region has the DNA TGTGCCAGCAGCCAGTTTCAAGAGACCCAGTACTTC. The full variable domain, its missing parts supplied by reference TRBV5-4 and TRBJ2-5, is ETGVTQSPTHLIKTRGQQVTLRCSSQSGHNTVSWYQQALGQGPQFIFQYYREEENGRGNFPPRFSGLQFPNYSSELNVNALELDDSALYLCASSQFQETQYFGPGTRLLVL.

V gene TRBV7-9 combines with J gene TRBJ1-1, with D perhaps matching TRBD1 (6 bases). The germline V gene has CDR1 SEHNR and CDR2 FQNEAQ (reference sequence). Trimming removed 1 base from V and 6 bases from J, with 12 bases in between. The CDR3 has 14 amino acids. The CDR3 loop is CASSLDWGAAEAFF. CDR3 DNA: TGTGCCAGCAGCTTAGATTGGGGGGCGGCTGAAGCTTTCTTT.

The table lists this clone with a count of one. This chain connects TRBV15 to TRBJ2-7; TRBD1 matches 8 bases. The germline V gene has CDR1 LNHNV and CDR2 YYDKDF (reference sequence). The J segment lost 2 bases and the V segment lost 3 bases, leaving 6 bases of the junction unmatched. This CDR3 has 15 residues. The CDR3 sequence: CATSRKDRETYEQYF. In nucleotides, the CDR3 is TGTGCCACCAGCAGGAAGGACAGGGAGACCTACGAGCAGTACTTC.

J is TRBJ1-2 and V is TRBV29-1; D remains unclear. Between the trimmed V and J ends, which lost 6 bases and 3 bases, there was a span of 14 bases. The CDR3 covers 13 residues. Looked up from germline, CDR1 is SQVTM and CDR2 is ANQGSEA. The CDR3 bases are TGCAGCGTGGCTGATTCTTGGGACTATGGCTACACCTTC. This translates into CSVADSWDYGYTF.

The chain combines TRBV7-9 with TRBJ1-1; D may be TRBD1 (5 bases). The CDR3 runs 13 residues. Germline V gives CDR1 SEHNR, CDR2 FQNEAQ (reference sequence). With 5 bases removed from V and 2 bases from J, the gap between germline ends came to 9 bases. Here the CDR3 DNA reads TGTGCCAGCAGCCCTCGGACAAACACTGAAGCTTTCTTT. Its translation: CASSPRTNTEAFF.

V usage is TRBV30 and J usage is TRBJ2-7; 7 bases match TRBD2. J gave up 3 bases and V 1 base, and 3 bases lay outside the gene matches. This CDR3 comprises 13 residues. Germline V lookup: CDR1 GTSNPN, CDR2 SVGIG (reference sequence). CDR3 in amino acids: CAWSARGGYEQYF. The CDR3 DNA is TGTGCCTGGAGTGCTCGCGGGGGCTACGAGCAGTACTTC.

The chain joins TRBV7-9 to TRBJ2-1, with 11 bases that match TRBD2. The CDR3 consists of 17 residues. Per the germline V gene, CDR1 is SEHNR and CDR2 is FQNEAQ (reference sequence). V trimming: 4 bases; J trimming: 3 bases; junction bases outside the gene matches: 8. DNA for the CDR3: TGTGCCAGCAGCTCGGCCGAACTAGCGGGAGACTACAATGAGCAGTTCTTC. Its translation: CASSSAELAGDYNEQFF. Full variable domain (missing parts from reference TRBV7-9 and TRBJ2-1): DTGVSQNPRHKITKRGQNVTFRCDPISEHNRLYWYRQTLGQGPEFLTYFQNEAQLEKSRLLSDRFSAERPKGSFSTLEIQRTEQGDSAMYLCASSSAELAGDYNEQFFGPGTRLTVL.

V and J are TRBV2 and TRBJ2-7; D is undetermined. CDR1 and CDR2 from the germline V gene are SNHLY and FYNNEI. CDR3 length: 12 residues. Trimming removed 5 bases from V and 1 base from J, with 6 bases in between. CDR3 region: CASSRQSYEQYF. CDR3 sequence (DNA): TGTGCCAGCAGTCGTCAGTCCTACGAGCAGTACTTC.

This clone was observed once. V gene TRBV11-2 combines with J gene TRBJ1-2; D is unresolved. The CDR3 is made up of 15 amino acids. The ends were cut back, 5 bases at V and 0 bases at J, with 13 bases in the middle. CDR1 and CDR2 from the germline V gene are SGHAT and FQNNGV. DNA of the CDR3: TGTGCCAGCAGCCGGGATCCGGGGACTAACTATGGCTACACCTTC. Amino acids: CASSRDPGTNYGYTF.

In DNA, the CDR3 is TGTGCCAGCAGTCAGGGGCAGGGGGATTACACAGATACGCAGTATTTT. Its translation is CASSQGQGDYTDTQYF. The V and J genes are TRBV11-1 and TRBJ2-3, with TRBD1 identical over 7 bases. After removal of 6 bases from V and 2 bases from J, the junction contained 11 bases not matched to a gene. CDR1 is SGHAT, CDR2 FQDESV, per germline (reference sequence). This CDR3 has 16 amino acids.

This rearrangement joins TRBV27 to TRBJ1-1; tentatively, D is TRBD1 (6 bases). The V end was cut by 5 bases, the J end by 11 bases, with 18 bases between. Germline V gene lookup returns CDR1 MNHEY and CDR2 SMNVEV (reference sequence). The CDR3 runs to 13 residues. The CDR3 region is CASSPDSPWGAFF. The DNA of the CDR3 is TGTGCCAGCAGTCCGGACAGCCCCTGGGGTGCTTTCTTT.

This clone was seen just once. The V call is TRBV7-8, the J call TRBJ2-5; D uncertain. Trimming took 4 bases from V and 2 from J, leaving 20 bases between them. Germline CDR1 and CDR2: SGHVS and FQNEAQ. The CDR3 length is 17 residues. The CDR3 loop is CASSSHVSTGTQETQYF. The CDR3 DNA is TGTGCCAGCAGCTCCCACGTTTCGACGGGTACTCAAGAGACCCAGTACTTC.

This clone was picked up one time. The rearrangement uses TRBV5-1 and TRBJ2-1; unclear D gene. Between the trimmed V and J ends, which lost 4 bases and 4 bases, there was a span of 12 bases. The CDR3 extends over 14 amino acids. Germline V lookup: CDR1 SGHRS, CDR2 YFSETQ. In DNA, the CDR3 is TGCGCCAGCAGCGGAACTATCAAATACAATGAGCAGTTCTTC. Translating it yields CASSGTIKYNEQFF.

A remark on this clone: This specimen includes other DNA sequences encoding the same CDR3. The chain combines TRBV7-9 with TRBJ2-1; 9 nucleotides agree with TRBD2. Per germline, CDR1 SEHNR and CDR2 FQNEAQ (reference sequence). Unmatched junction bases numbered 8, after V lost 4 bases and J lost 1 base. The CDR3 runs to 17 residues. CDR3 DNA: TGTGCCAGCAGCTCGGGGCTAGCGGGAATATCCTACAATGAGCAGTTCTTC. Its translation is CASSSGLAGISYNEQFF.